These 12 T cell receptor beta chains came from one sample sequenced in a study of control samples from healthy donors and cancer patients. Assay used: immunoSEQ multiplex PCR; TCRdb lists only in-frame clones, some missing. This table has about 140,000 clones, roughly 94% appearing once. Sequencing was carried out using blood. The origin of the receptors is a man between 40 and 49 years old in good health.

This clone is a singleton in its sample. The chain joins TRBV11-1 to TRBJ2-5; D uncertain. The V gene's germline CDR1 is SGHAT and CDR2 FQDESV (reference sequence). This CDR3 contains 15 residues. V lost 5 bases and J 2 bases, leaving 15 bases between the germline ends. CDR3 in DNA: TGTGCCAGCAGCCCCCCGAGTTGGCAGCAAGAGACCCAGTACTTC. Residues: CASSPPSWQQETQYF.

The chain couples TRBV5-4 to TRBJ1-6; TRBD1 is a possible D gene (5 bases). The CDR3 loop spans 13 amino acids. Germline V gives CDR1 SGHNT, CDR2 YYREEE (reference sequence). Between the trimmed V and J ends, which lost 0 bases and 9 bases, there was a span of 7 bases. The CDR3: CASSLAGSSPLHF. DNA of the CDR3: TGTGCCAGCAGCTTGGCAGGGAGTTCACCCCTCCACTTT.

V usage is TRBV5-1 and J usage is TRBJ1-5, with 11 bases matching TRBD1. CDR1 and CDR2 (germline): SGHRS, YFSETQ. V was pared by 1 base and J by 5 bases, with 8 bases of the junction left unmatched. The CDR3 extends over 17 amino acids. CDR3 nucleotides: TGCGCCAGCAGCTTGCTCCCCCGGACAGGGGGCGATCAGCCCCAGCATTTT. Protein product: CASSLLPRTGGDQPQHF.

The chain couples TRBV3-1 (or the pseudogene TRBV3-2) to TRBJ1-6; no clear D. The V gene lost 2 bases and the J gene lost 5 bases, with 4 bases spanning the gap. The CDR3 length is 13 residues. Germline V gives CDR1 LGHDT, CDR2 YNNKEL (reference sequence). CDR3 sequence (DNA): TGTGCCAGCAGCCAAAACCATAATTCACCCCTCCACTTT. Amino acids: CASSQNHNSPLHF.

The chain is built from TRBV6-5 and TRBJ2-7, with 7 bases identical to TRBD2. Trimming cost V 6 bases and J 4 bases; bases outside gene matches: 12. The CDR3 has 15 residues. Germline V gene sequence: CDR1 MNHEY, CDR2 SVGAGI. The CDR3 loop is CASRPSSGGRYEQYF. CDR3 nucleotides: TGTGCCAGCAGACCATCCTCGGGAGGAAGGTACGAGCAGTACTTC.

The chain employs TRBV11-1 and TRBJ1-2, with 8 bases identical to TRBD1. The CDR3 covers 15 residues. Germline V gives CDR1 SGHAT, CDR2 FQDESV (reference sequence). V shed 0 bases and J 8 bases; nucleotides not matched to a gene: 8. CDR3 coding DNA: TGTGCCAGCAGCTTAGCGCAGGGGGCGTTTTCCGGCTACACCTTC. Amino acid sequence: CASSLAQGAFSGYTF.

This sequence joins TRBV11-2 and TRBJ1-1, with unresolved D. V gave up 0 bases and J gave up 4 bases, with 9 bases separating them. This CDR3 spans 14 amino acids. Germline-derived CDR1 and CDR2 are SGHAT and FQNNGV. The CDR3 DNA is TGTGCCAGCAGCTTAGATGTAAGACCCACTGAAGCTTTCTTT. Translating it yields CASSLDVRPTEAFF.

The chain has TRBV28 and TRBJ1-2; perhaps TRBD1 as D (6 bases). The V and J ends lost 4 bases and 2 bases respectively, with 17 bases between them. The germline V gene encodes CDR1 MDHEN and CDR2 SYDVKM. The CDR3 spans 16 residues. CDR3 sequence reads: CASSYPGHSRNYGYTF. DNA for the CDR3: TGTGCCAGCAGTTACCCGGGACATTCTAGGAACTATGGCTACACCTTC.

This sequence joins TRBV30 and TRBJ1-1, with a tentative D call TRBD1 (5 bases). Germline CDR1 reads GTSNPN; CDR2 reads SVGIG (reference sequence). CDR3 length equals 12 residues. V was cut by 8 bases and J by 6 bases, with 16 bases left in between. The DNA for the CDR3 is TGTGCCCAGGAGGAGGGGAGGCCTGAAGCTTTCTTT. Protein: CAQEEGRPEAFF. Based on the CDR3 plus reference TRBV30 and TRBJ1-1, the full variable domain is SQTIHQWPATLVQPVGSPLSLECTVEGTSNPNLYWYRQAAGRGLQLLFYSVGIGQISSEVPQNLSASRPQDRQFILSSKKLLLSDSGFYLCAQEEGRPEAFFGQGTRLTVV.

CDR3 nucleotide sequence: TGTGCCAGCAGTGACACGGTTGACATTCAGTACTTC. The encoded protein is CASSDTVDIQYF. This rearrangement joins TRBV6-4 to TRBJ2-4; no definite D call. The CDR3 consists of 12 residues. Germline V CDR1 and CDR2: MRHNA, SNTAGT. V was clipped by 2 bases and J by 8 bases, with 7 bases between them.

This chain uses TRBV7-9 with TRBJ1-2, with 8 bases aligning to TRBD1. Germline CDR1 SEHNR, CDR2 FQNEAQ (reference sequence). This CDR3 has 14 amino acids. V dropped 3 bases and J dropped 2; count of bases not matched to a gene: 2. The CDR3 reads CASSFRQGNYGYTF. The CDR3 nucleotides are TGTGCCAGCAGCTTCAGACAGGGGAACTATGGCTACACCTTC.

V gene TRBV4-1 combines with J gene TRBJ1-1; D possibly corresponds to TRBD1 (6 bases). CDR3 length: 16 residues. Germline-derived CDR1 and CDR2 are MGHRA and YSYEKL. Trimming took 0 bases from V and 0 from J, leaving 11 bases between them. For the CDR3, the DNA is TGCGCCAGCAGCCAAGATTGGAACAGGGTGAACACTGAAGCTTTCTTT. Encoded protein: CASSQDWNRVNTEAFF.